This TCR beta chain comes out of a study of blood T cell repertoires in COVID-19. For the study at large: Spain, Italy and the United States supplied samples that represented acute and convalescent COVID-19. Sources were T cells, B-cell-depleted T cells, or PBMCs; the material itself was cDNA or gDNA.

Patients of the Seattle cohort, enrolled during active infection, were followed longitudinally. The data were produced by immunoSEQ multiplex PCR, yet TCRdb's version contains in-frame clones alone and is incomplete. Of around 100,000 clones listed, approximately 85% are singletons. Per the germline V gene, CDR1 is SGDLS and CDR2 is YYNGEE. The CDR3 is made up of 15 amino acids. V was clipped by 0 bases and J by 6 bases, with 12 bases between them. The chain couples TRBV9 to TRBJ1-4, with D tentatively TRBD1 (5 bases). The sequence came from a woman aged 55-75 years with COVID-19, enrolled during active disease. What was sequenced was peripheral blood. The CDR3, as DNA: TGTGCCAGCAGCGTAGGGGGCAGGGTCGATGAAAAACTGTTTTTT. Encoded protein: CASSVGGRVDEKLFF.